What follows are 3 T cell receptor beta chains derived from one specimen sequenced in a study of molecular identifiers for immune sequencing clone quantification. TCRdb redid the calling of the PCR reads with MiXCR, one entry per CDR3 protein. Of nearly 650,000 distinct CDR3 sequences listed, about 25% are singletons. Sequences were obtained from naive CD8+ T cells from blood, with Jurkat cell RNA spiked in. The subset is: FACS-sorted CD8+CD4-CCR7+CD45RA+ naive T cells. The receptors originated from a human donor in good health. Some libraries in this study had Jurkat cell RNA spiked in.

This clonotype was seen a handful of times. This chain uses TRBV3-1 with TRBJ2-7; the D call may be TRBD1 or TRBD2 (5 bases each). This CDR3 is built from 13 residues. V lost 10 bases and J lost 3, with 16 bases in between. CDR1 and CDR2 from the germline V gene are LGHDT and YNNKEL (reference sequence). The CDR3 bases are TGTGCCACCCGGGACGGACTGTACTACGAGCAGTACTTC. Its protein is CATRDGLYYEQYF.

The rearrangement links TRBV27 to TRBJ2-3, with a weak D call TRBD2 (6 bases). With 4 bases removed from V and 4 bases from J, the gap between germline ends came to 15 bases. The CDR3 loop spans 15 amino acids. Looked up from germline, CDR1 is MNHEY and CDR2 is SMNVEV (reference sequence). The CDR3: CASSWGPGSADTQYF. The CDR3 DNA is TGTGCCAGCAGTTGGGGCCCCGGGAGCGCAGATACGCAGTATTTT.

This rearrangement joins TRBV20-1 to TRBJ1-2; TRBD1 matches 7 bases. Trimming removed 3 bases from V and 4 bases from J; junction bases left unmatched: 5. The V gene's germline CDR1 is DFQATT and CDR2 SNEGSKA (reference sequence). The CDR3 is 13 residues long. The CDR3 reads CSARGGQLYGYTF. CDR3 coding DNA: TGCAGTGCTAGGGGGGGACAGCTCTATGGCTACACCTTC.